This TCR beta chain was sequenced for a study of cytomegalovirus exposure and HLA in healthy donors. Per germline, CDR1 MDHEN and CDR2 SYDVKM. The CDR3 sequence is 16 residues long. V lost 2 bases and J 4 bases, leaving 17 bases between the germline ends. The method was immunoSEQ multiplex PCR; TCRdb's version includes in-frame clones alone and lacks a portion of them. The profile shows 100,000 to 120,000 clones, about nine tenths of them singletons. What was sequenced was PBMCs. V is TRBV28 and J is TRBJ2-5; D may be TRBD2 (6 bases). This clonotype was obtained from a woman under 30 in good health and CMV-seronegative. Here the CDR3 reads CASSLGAGRGTETQYF. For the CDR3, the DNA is TGTGCCAGCAGTTTAGGTGCCGGGCGGGGAACAGAGACCCAGTACTTC.